The rows below give T cell receptor beta chains drawn from one sample of a study of OX40 agonist ivuxolimab in advanced cancers. Clones were read by immunoSEQ multiplex PCR, and TCRdb kept only the in-frame ones, dropping some. The data hold approximately 52,000 clones, with more than 75% observed a single time. The starting material was CD4+ or CD8+ T cells sorted from blood, obtained in a trial of the OX40 agonist ivuxolimab. The receptor set was obtained from an adult with an advanced solid tumor such as melanoma, head and neck, liver or kidney cancer. Each CDR3 is given with its conserved first and last residue. The order of the fields is CDR3 protein, CDR3 DNA, clone size, J gene, V gene, D gene. D genes are given only for firm matches. Clone size is not always given. Where it is, it says once, few, many or a class for expanded clones.

CDR3 protein: CASRVGSYEQYF
CDR3 DNA: TGTGCCAGCCGGGTGGGCTCCTACGAGCAGTACTTC
clone size: -
J gene: TRBJ2-7
V gene: TRBV7-9
D gene: -

CDR3 protein: CASNRDRGLAAEAFF
CDR3 DNA: TGTGCCAGCAACCGGGACAGGGGTTTGGCGGCTGAAGCTTTCTTT
clone size: -
J gene: TRBJ1-1
V gene: TRBV19
D gene: TRBD1

CDR3 protein: CASGETEPEAFF
CDR3 DNA: TGTGCCAGCGGTGAGACGGAACCTGAAGCTTTCTTT
clone size: -
J gene: TRBJ1-1
V gene: TRBV6-6
D gene: -

CDR3 protein: CASSRDARAGNEQFF
CDR3 DNA: TGTGCCAGCAGCCGGGACGCACGGGCGGGTAATGAGCAGTTCTTC
clone size: -
J gene: TRBJ2-1
V gene: TRBV9
D gene: -

CDR3 protein: CASSPGQGNQPQHF
CDR3 DNA: TGTGCCAGCAGCCCCGGGCAGGGGAATCAGCCCCAGCATTTT
clone size: once
J gene: TRBJ1-5
V gene: TRBV7-6
D gene: -

CDR3 protein: CASSSGRTEAFF
CDR3 DNA: TGTGCCAGCAGCTCCGGTAGGACTGAAGCTTTCTTT
clone size: -
J gene: TRBJ1-1
V gene: TRBV7-9
D gene: -

CDR3 protein: CASSFSGSIGGYTF
CDR3 DNA: TGTGCCAGCAGTTTCTCGGGCAGTATCGGGGGCTACACCTTC
clone size: -
J gene: TRBJ1-2
V gene: TRBV27
D gene: -

CDR3 protein: CASSLKVDRVLQTGELFF
CDR3 DNA: TGTGCCAGCAGCCTTAAAGTGGACAGGGTCTTACAGACCGGGGAGCTGTTTTTT
clone size: -
J gene: TRBJ2-2
V gene: TRBV27
D gene: TRBD1

CDR3 protein: CASSYSISLQETQYF
CDR3 DNA: TGTGCCAGCAGTTACTCGATTTCTCTCCAAGAGACCCAGTACTTC
clone size: -
J gene: TRBJ2-5
V gene: TRBV6-5
D gene: -

CDR3 protein: CASSLSGGGDQPQHF
CDR3 DNA: TGTGCCAGCAGCCTCTCTGGAGGGGGCGATCAGCCCCAGCATTTT
clone size: -
J gene: TRBJ1-5
V gene: TRBV9
D gene: TRBD1

CDR3 protein: CASSFYGNTIYF
CDR3 DNA: TGTGCCAGCAGCTTCTATGGAAACACCATATATTTT
clone size: -
J gene: TRBJ1-3
V gene: TRBV11-2
D gene: -

CDR3 protein: CASSVHTGGQETQYF
CDR3 DNA: TGTGCCAGCAGCGTCCACACAGGGGGACAAGAGACCCAGTACTTC
clone size: few
J gene: TRBJ2-5
V gene: TRBV14
D gene: TRBD1

CDR3 protein: CASSLDPDNEQFF
CDR3 DNA: TGTGCCAGCAGCCTTGACCCGGACAATGAGCAGTTCTTC
clone size: -
J gene: TRBJ2-1
V gene: TRBV28
D gene: -

CDR3 protein: CATELASGHEQFF
CDR3 DNA: TGTGCCACCGAACTAGCGTCGGGGCATGAGCAGTTCTTC
clone size: medium-sized
J gene: TRBJ2-1
V gene: TRBV6-5
D gene: TRBD2

CDR3 protein: CASSQDRFGGRSEQYF
CDR3 DNA: TGCGCCAGCAGCCAAGATCGGTTTGGAGGGCGGAGCGAGCAGTACTTC
clone size: -
J gene: TRBJ2-7
V gene: TRBV4-3
D gene: -

CDR3 protein: CASSLDLVGAEYQETQYF
CDR3 DNA: TGTGCCAGCAGCTTAGATCTAGTGGGGGCCGAGTACCAAGAGACCCAGTACTTC
clone size: -
J gene: TRBJ2-5
V gene: TRBV7-8
D gene: -

CDR3 protein: CASSMAVAGVTDTQYF
CDR3 DNA: TGTGCCAGCAGCATGGCGGTAGCGGGGGTAACAGATACGCAGTATTTT
clone size: -
J gene: TRBJ2-3
V gene: TRBV5-4
D gene: TRBD2

CDR3 protein: CASSPRLFWNTEAFF
CDR3 DNA: TGTGCCAGTAGTCCCCGGTTGTTTTGGAACACTGAAGCTTTCTTT
clone size: few
J gene: TRBJ1-1
V gene: TRBV19
D gene: -

CDR3 protein: CASSDSQGPAYEQYF
CDR3 DNA: TGTGCCAGCAGTGATTCACAGGGGCCCGCCTACGAGCAGTACTTC
clone size: -
J gene: TRBJ2-7
V gene: TRBV2
D gene: TRBD1

CDR3 protein: CASGRVGQGINEQFF
CDR3 DNA: TGTGCCAGTGGCCGGGTAGGACAGGGTATTAATGAGCAGTTCTTC
clone size: -
J gene: TRBJ2-1
V gene: TRBV19
D gene: TRBD1

CDR3 protein: CASSLEGTGELFF
CDR3 DNA: TGTGCCAGCAGCTTGGAAGGGACCGGGGAGCTGTTTTTT
clone size: -
J gene: TRBJ2-2
V gene: TRBV7-9
D gene: -

CDR3 protein: CASSQERGEPSSYNEQFF
CDR3 DNA: TGCGCCAGCAGCCAAGAAAGAGGGGAGCCGAGCTCCTACAATGAGCAGTTCTTC
clone size: once
J gene: TRBJ2-1
V gene: TRBV4-3
D gene: -

CDR3 protein: CASSFADRAVDEQYF
CDR3 DNA: TGTGCCAGCAGTTTCGCGGACAGGGCAGTCGACGAGCAGTACTTC
clone size: -
J gene: TRBJ2-7
V gene: TRBV6-5
D gene: TRBD1

CDR3 protein: CASSPTSGGYNEQFF
CDR3 DNA: TGTGCCAGCAGCCCTACTAGTGGGGGCTACAATGAGCAGTTCTTC
clone size: -
J gene: TRBJ2-1
V gene: TRBV6-5
D gene: -

CDR3 protein: CASSLRWNTEAFF
CDR3 DNA: TGTGCCAGCAGCTTACGATGGAACACTGAAGCTTTCTTT
clone size: -
J gene: TRBJ1-1
V gene: TRBV5-5
D gene: -

CDR3 protein: CASSPGQGASIEAFF
CDR3 DNA: TGTGCCAGCAGCCCTGGTCAGGGGGCCTCGATTGAAGCTTTCTTT
clone size: -
J gene: TRBJ1-1
V gene: TRBV7-9
D gene: TRBD1

CDR3 protein: CATLSGEDNYGYTF
CDR3 DNA: TGTGCCACCTTGTCGGGGGAGGATAACTATGGCTACACCTTC
clone size: -
J gene: TRBJ1-2
V gene: TRBV15
D gene: -

CDR3 protein: CASSSGTGDGYTF
CDR3 DNA: TGTGCCAGCAGCTCCGGGACAGGAGACGGCTACACCTTC
clone size: few
J gene: TRBJ1-2
V gene: TRBV7-6
D gene: TRBD1

CDR3 protein: CASSLTRGGYNEQFF
CDR3 DNA: TGTGCCAGCAGCTTAACCCGGGGGGGCTACAATGAGCAGTTCTTC
clone size: -
J gene: TRBJ2-1
V gene: TRBV7-6
D gene: TRBD2

CDR3 protein: CASSLWGYGYTF
CDR3 DNA: TGTGCCAGCAGCTTATGGGGGTATGGCTACACCTTC
clone size: once
J gene: TRBJ1-2
V gene: TRBV7-9
D gene: -

CDR3 protein: CASSSFPHSQETQYF
CDR3 DNA: TGTGCCAGCAGCTCTTTCCCACACTCCCAAGAGACCCAGTACTTC
clone size: -
J gene: TRBJ2-5
V gene: TRBV5-4
D gene: -

CDR3 protein: CAISEVSTTPHPQYF
CDR3 DNA: TGTGCCATCAGTGAAGTCTCTACCACCCCCCACCCGCAGTATTTT
clone size: -
J gene: TRBJ2-3
V gene: TRBV10-3
D gene: -

CDR3 protein: CASLLGLASTDTQYF
CDR3 DNA: TGTGCCAGCTTACTGGGACTAGCGAGCACAGATACGCAGTATTTT
clone size: -
J gene: TRBJ2-3
V gene: TRBV6-6
D gene: TRBD2

CDR3 protein: CASGSGSLNGYTF
CDR3 DNA: TGTGCTAGTGGCTCGGGCTCCCTAAATGGCTACACCTTC
clone size: medium-sized
J gene: TRBJ1-2
V gene: TRBV12-5
D gene: -

CDR3 protein: CASSPSTDTQYF
CDR3 DNA: TGTGCCAGCAGCCCCAGTACAGATACGCAGTATTTT
clone size: -
J gene: TRBJ2-3
V gene: TRBV9
D gene: -

CDR3 protein: CASRDSDSSYEQYF
CDR3 DNA: TGTGCCAGCAGGGATTCGGACAGCTCCTACGAGCAGTACTTC
clone size: -
J gene: TRBJ2-7
V gene: TRBV7-9
D gene: -

CDR3 protein: CATSRDLFTGGVGTQYF
CDR3 DNA: TGTGCCACCAGCAGAGATCTGTTTACAGGGGGAGTGGGAACCCAGTACTTC
clone size: -
J gene: TRBJ2-5
V gene: TRBV15
D gene: TRBD1

CDR3 protein: CASSSSGLAGGHAGELFF
CDR3 DNA: TGCGCCAGCAGCTCCTCGGGACTAGCGGGGGGGCACGCCGGGGAGCTGTTTTTT
clone size: -
J gene: TRBJ2-2
V gene: TRBV4-3
D gene: TRBD2

CDR3 protein: CSVGGAGPYEQYF
CDR3 DNA: TGCAGCGTTGGGGGGGCAGGCCCATACGAGCAGTACTTC
clone size: -
J gene: TRBJ2-7
V gene: TRBV29-1
D gene: -

CDR3 protein: CSSRRDGNMNTEAFF
CDR3 DNA: TGCAGCTCCCGTAGGGACGGAAATATGAACACTGAAGCTTTCTTT
clone size: -
J gene: TRBJ1-1
V gene: TRBV29-1
D gene: -

CDR3 protein: CASSRDGPYEQYF
CDR3 DNA: TGCGCCAGCAGCCGGGACGGCCCCTACGAGCAGTACTTC
clone size: -
J gene: TRBJ2-7
V gene: TRBV10-1
D gene: -

CDR3 protein: CASSALLLDYGYTF
CDR3 DNA: TGTGCCAGCTCAGCCCTCTTGTTGGACTATGGCTACACCTTC
clone size: once
J gene: TRBJ1-2
V gene: TRBV7-3
D gene: -

CDR3 protein: CASSLFRGRGNYGYTF
CDR3 DNA: TGTGCCAGCAGCTTGTTCAGGGGCAGGGGTAACTATGGCTACACCTTC
clone size: once
J gene: TRBJ1-2
V gene: TRBV5-4
D gene: -

CDR3 protein: CASSLWEGANYGYTF
CDR3 DNA: TGTGCCAGCAGTTTATGGGAGGGGGCGAACTATGGCTACACCTTC
clone size: -
J gene: TRBJ1-2
V gene: TRBV28
D gene: TRBD1

CDR3 protein: CASSPRGSYNEQFF
CDR3 DNA: TGTGCCAGCAGCCCCAGGGGTTCCTACAATGAGCAGTTCTTC
clone size: -
J gene: TRBJ2-1
V gene: TRBV27
D gene: -

CDR3 protein: CATSRDRGTGVGYTF
CDR3 DNA: TGTGCCACCAGCAGAGATAGGGGGACAGGGGTTGGCTACACCTTC
clone size: -
J gene: TRBJ1-2
V gene: TRBV15
D gene: TRBD1

CDR3 protein: CASSQEGSNQPQHF
CDR3 DNA: TGCGCCAGCAGCCAAGAAGGTAGCAATCAGCCCCAGCATTTT
clone size: -
J gene: TRBJ1-5
V gene: TRBV4-1
D gene: -

CDR3 protein: CASRMQGALSEAFF
CDR3 DNA: TGTGCCAGCAGAATGCAAGGGGCGTTGTCTGAAGCTTTCTTT
clone size: -
J gene: TRBJ1-1
V gene: TRBV7-9
D gene: -

CDR3 protein: CASSLGQENYGYTF
CDR3 DNA: TGTGCCAGCAGCTTAGGGCAGGAGAACTATGGCTACACCTTC
clone size: -
J gene: TRBJ1-2
V gene: TRBV7-8
D gene: -

CDR3 protein: CASSSRGGDYNEQFF
CDR3 DNA: TGTGCCAGCAGCTCAAGAGGGGGAGACTACAATGAGCAGTTCTTC
clone size: -
J gene: TRBJ2-1
V gene: TRBV11-2
D gene: -

CDR3 protein: CASSFKLGAGELFF
CDR3 DNA: TGTGCCAGCAGCTTTAAGTTAGGGGCCGGGGAGCTGTTTTTT
clone size: -
J gene: TRBJ2-2
V gene: TRBV7-9
D gene: -

CDR3 protein: CASSLEVRAGELFF
CDR3 DNA: TGTGCCAGCAGTCTCGAGGTCCGGGCCGGGGAGCTGTTTTTT
clone size: -
J gene: TRBJ2-2
V gene: TRBV7-3
D gene: -

CDR3 protein: CASSYLTGTGDNEQFF
CDR3 DNA: TGTGCCAGCAGCTACCTGACCGGGACAGGGGACAATGAGCAGTTCTTC
clone size: -
J gene: TRBJ2-1
V gene: TRBV7-3
D gene: TRBD1

CDR3 protein: CASSFGTLSNQPQHF
CDR3 DNA: TGTGCCAGCAGCTTCGGGACACTGAGCAATCAGCCCCAGCATTTT
clone size: -
J gene: TRBJ1-5
V gene: TRBV7-6
D gene: -

CDR3 protein: CASSQDITENTEAFF
CDR3 DNA: TGTGCCAGCAGCCAAGATATCACGGAGAACACTGAAGCTTTCTTT
clone size: -
J gene: TRBJ1-1
V gene: TRBV4-2
D gene: -